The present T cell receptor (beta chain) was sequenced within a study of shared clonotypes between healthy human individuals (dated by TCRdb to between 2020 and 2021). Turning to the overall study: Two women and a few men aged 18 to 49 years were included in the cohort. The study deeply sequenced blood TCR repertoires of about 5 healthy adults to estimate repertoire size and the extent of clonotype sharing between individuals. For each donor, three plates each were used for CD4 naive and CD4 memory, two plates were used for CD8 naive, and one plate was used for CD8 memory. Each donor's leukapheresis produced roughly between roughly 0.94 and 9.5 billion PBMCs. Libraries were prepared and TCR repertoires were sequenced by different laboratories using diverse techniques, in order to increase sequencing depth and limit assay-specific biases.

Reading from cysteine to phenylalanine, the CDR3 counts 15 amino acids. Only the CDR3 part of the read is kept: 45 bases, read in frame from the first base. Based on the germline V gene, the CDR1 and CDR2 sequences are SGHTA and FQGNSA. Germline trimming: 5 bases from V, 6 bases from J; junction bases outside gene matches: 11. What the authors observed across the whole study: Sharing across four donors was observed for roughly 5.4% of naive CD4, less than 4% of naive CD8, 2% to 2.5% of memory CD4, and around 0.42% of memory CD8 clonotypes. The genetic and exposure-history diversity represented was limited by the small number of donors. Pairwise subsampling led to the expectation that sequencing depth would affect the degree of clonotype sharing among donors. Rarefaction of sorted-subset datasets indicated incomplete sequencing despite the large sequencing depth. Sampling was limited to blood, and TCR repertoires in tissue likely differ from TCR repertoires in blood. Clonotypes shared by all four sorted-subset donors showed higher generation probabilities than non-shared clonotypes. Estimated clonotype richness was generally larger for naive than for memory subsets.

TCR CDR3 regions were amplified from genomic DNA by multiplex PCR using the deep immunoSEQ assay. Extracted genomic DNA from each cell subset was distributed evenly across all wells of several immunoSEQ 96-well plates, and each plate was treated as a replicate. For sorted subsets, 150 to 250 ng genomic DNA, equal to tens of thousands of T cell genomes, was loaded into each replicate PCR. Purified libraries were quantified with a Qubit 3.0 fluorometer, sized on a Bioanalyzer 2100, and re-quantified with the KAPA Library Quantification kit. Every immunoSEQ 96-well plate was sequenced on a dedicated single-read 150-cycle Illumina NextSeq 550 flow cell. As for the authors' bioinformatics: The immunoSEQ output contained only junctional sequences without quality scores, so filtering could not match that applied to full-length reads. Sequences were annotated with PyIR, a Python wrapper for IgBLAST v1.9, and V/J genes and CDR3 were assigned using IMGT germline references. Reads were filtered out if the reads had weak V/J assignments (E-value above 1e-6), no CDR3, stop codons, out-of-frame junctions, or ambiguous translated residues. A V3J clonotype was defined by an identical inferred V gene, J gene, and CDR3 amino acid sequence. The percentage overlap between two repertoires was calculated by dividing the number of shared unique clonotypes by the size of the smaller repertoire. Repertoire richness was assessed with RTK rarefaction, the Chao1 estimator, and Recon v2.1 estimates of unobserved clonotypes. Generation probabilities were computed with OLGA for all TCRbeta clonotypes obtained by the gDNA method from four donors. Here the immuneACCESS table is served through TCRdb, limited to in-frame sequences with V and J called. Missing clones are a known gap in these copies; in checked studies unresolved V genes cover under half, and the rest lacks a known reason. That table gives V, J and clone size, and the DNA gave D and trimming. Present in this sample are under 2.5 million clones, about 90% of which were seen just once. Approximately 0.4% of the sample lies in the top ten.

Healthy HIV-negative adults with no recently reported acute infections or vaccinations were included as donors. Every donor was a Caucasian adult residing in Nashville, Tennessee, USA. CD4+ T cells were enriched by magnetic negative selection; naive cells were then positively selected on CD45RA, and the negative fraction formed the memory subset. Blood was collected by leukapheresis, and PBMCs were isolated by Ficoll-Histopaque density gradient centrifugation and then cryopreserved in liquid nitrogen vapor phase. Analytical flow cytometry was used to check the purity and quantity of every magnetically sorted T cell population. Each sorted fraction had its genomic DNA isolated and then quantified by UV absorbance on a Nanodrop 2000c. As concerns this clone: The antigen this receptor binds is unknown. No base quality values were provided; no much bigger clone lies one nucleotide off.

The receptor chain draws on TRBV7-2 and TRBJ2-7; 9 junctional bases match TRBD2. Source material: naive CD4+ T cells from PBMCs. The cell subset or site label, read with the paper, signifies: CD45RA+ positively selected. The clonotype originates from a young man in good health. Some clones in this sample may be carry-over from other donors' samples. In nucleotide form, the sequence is TGTGCCAGCAGCCGCGCCGGGACTAGCAGTTTCGAGCAGTACTTC. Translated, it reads CASSRAGTSSFEQYF.